Following are 2 T cell receptor beta chains from one sample sequenced in a study of T cells after yellow fever vaccination. In TCRdb, the 5' RACE reads were re-called with MiXCR into one record per CDR3 protein. Among around 30,000 distinct CDR3 sequences listed, approximately 10% were seen once. The sample here was PBMCs, either bulk or a sorted T-cell subset (CD4+, CD8+, memory, or dextramer-sorted; not recorded which), taken roughly 14 days after the first yellow fever vaccination. The receptors stem from a man aged 18 to 30 who received the YFV17D yellow fever vaccine.

The table lists this clonotype with many counts. The rearrangement joins TRBV18 to TRBJ1-1, with D unresolved. The CDR3 is made up of 13 amino acids. V gave up 5 bases and J gave up 4 bases, with 11 bases separating them. The germline V gene encodes CDR1 KGHSH and CDR2 LQKENI. The CDR3 DNA sequence: TGTGCCAGCTCATCCGGTGGAGGCACTGAAGCTTTCTTT. Its translation is CASSSGGGTEAFF.

This clonotype was found many times. The V call is TRBV5-6, the J call TRBJ2-5, with 7 bases that match TRBD2. V dropped 4 bases and J dropped 4; count of bases not matched to a gene: 13. The CDR3 runs 16 residues. The germline V gene encodes CDR1 SGHDT and CDR2 YYEEEE. This chain's CDR3 is CASSLVRGSTLETQYF. In DNA form, the CDR3 reads TGTGCCAGCAGCCTGGTGCGGGGGTCTACCCTAGAGACCCAGTACTTC.